Sequencing of this T cell receptor beta chain was carried out in a study of blood T cell repertoires in COVID-19. Across the whole study: The cDNA or gDNA used as material had been derived from T cells, B-cell-depleted T cells, or PBMCs.

The germline CDR1 and CDR2 sequences are SGHVS and FQNEAQ. Trimming left V 2 bases short and J 10 bases short, with 14 bases between. The CDR3 length is 13 residues. TCRdb keeps only in-frame clones here, not all; method: immunoSEQ multiplex PCR. The data contain more than 350,000 clones, 70% to 90% of them seen just once; the ten biggest clones take up approximately 1.5%. The chain is built from TRBV7-8 and TRBJ1-1; maybe TRBD1 (5 bases). The sequence was collected from a woman between 18 and 29 years old who had been exposed to COVID-19. The sequenced material came from PBMCs or T cells enriched from blood (not recorded which). The CDR3, as DNA: TGTGCCAGCAGCTTAAGGATGGCCGGGGGAGCTTTCTTT. This sequence encodes CASSLRMAGGAFF.